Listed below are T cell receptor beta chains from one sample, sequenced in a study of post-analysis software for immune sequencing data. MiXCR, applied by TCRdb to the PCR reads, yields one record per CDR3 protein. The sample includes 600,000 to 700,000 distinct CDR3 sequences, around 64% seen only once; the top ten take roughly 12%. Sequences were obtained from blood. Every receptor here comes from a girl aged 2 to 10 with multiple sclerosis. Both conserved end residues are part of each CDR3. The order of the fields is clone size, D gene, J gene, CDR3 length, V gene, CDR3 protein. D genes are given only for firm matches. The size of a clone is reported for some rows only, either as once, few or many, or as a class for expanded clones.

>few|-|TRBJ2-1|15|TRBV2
CASSETRGTYNEQFF
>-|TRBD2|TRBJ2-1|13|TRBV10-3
CAIGGTSNHEQFF
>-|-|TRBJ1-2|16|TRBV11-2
CAGSLVGFVPRRGYTF
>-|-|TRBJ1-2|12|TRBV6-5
CASFEGGYGYTF
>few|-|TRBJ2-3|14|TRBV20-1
CSARDGPRVHTQYF
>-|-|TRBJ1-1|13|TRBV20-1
CSARGLGGTGAFF
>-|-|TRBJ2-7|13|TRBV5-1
CASSPGAPGEQYF
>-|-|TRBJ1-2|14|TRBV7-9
CASSPAGDHYGYTF
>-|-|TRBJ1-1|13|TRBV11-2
CASSFRGSTEAFF
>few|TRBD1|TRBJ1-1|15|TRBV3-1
CASSRRTGGNTEAFF
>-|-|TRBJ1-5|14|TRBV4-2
CASSQGLGNQPQHF
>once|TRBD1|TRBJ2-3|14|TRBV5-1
CASNSGQGIDTQYF
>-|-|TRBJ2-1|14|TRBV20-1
CSAPGPGGRDEQFF
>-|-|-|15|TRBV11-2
CASSSYRDSQETQFF
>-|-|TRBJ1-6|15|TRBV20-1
CSAIQPDLHNSPLHF
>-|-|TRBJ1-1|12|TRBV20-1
CSAKGGNTEAFF
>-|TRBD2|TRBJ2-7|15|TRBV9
CASSVGAGGAYEQYF
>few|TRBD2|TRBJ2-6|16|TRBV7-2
CASSSQREAGANVLTF
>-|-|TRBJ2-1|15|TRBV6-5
CASSYIQRIDNEQFF
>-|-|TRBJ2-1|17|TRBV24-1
CATSDPPGASSYDEQFF
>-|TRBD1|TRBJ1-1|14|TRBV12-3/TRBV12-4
CASQGQGMISEAFF
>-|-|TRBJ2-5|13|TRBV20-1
CSARDRRRETQYF
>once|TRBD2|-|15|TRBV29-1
CSVRNASGGRYEQYF
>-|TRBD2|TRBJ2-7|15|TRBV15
CATSSLLADSYEQYF
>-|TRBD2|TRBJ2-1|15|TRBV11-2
CASSFQRGTYNEQFF
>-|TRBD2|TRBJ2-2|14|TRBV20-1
CSAPGLADTGELFF
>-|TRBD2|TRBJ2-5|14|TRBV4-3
CASSQDREGQTQYF
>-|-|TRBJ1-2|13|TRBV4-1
CASSHPGLSGYTF
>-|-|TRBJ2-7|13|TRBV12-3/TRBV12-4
CASRPDYTYEQYF
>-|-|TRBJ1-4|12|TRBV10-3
CAISGTEEKLFF
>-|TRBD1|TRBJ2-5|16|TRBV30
CAWRRTGRSQQETQYF
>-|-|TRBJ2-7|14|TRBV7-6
CASSLKAESYEQYF
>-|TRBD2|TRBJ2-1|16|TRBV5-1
CASSILAGEEYNEQFF